This T cell receptor (beta chain) was identified during a study of T cells in Graves' hyperthyroidism and ophthalmopathy. The TCR beta CDR3 regions underwent amplification using RNA transcripts as the source. The HTBI primer set served for first-round RT-PCR of the TCR CDR3. Via MiXCR, TCRdb re-called the multiplex PCR reads, giving one row per CDR3 protein. The top ten hold approximately 3.8% of the sample, which has about 620,000 distinct CDR3 sequences, 16% seen once. Calling Graves' hyperthyroidism stable meant ophthalmopathy did not progress within 18 months. V trimming: 6 bases; J trimming: 4 bases; junction bases outside the gene matches: 10. The CDR3 totals 16 residues. Germline values: CDR1 DFQATT, CDR2 SNEGSKA (reference sequence). This clonotype was recorded a few times.

Sample: blood. This sequence originates from a woman aged 30 to 39 with Graves' hyperthyroidism. V usage is TRBV20-1 and J usage is TRBJ2-7; TRBD2 agrees at 15 bases. The CDR3 here is CSASGLAGGQFYEQYF. Here the CDR3 DNA reads TGCAGTGCCAGCGGACTAGCGGGAGGGCAATTTTACGAGCAGTACTTC.